This passage covers 6 T cell receptor beta chains from one sample sequenced in a study of T-cell memory formation after mild COVID-19. TCRdb redid the calling of the 5' RACE reads with MiXCR, one entry per CDR3 protein. The sample records 450,000 or so distinct CDR3 sequences, 20% to 25% being singletons. The specimen sequenced was PBMCs or a T cell subset sorted from them (not recorded which). The receptors were sampled from an adult woman who had mild COVID-19 (a few samples of this study predate the infection). Cell type and time point are not known.

V gene TRBV12-3 or TRBV12-4 combines with J gene TRBJ1-4; D is possibly TRBD1 (5 bases). There are 14 residues in the CDR3. V was trimmed by 7 bases and J by 8 bases, leaving 17 bases between them. CDR3 protein: CASTSGQGSEKLFF. The CDR3 DNA is TGTGCCAGCACCTCGGGGCAGGGATCCGAAAAACTGTTTTTT.

This clonotype appeared a few times. The chain combines TRBV7-2 with TRBJ2-1, with 7 bases lining up with TRBD2. From germline, CDR1 is SGHTA and CDR2 FQGNSA. V gave up 5 bases and J gave up 6 bases; unmatched junction bases: 7. The CDR3 runs to 14 residues. The CDR3 sequence is CASSPRGVGNEQFF. CDR3 nucleotides: TGTGCCAGCAGCCCCCGGGGGGTAGGCAATGAGCAGTTCTTC.

The chain couples TRBV27 to TRBJ2-6; D uncertain. The CDR3 is 13 residues long. The V gene lost 2 bases and the J gene lost 15 bases, with 14 bases spanning the gap. Looked up from germline, CDR1 is MNHEY and CDR2 is SMNVEV (reference sequence). The DNA of the CDR3 is TGTGCCAGCAGTTTAAGTTGGGGTGTCGACCTGACTTTC. Translation gives CASSLSWGVDLTF. Filled out from reference TRBV27 and TRBJ2-6, the complete variable domain reads EAQVTQNPRYLITVTGKKLTVTCSQNMNHEYMSWYRQDPGLGLRQIYYSMNVEVTDKGDVPEGYKVSRKEKRNFPLILESPSPNQTSLYFCASSLSWGVDLTFGAGSRLTVL.

V and J are TRBV5-1 and TRBJ1-1; D possibly corresponds to TRBD1 (6 bases). The germline CDR1 and CDR2 sequences are SGHRS and YFSETQ. The CDR3 loop spans 14 amino acids. The V gene lost 0 bases and the J gene lost 3 bases, with 9 bases spanning the gap. The CDR3 DNA is TGCGCCAGCAGCTTGGTGGGACACTACACTGAAGCTTTCTTT. Its protein is CASSLVGHYTEAFF.

V and J are TRBV5-6 and TRBJ2-7, with 11 bases that match TRBD2. The V gene end was trimmed by 4 bases and the J gene end by 2 bases; junction bases not matched to a gene: 23. The CDR3 runs 21 residues. Per the germline V gene, CDR1 is SGHDT and CDR2 is YYEEEE. CDR3 bases: TGTGCCAGCAGCGGGGCGACTCCCCGTGATAGCGGGAGGGCCGATCCCTACGAGCAGTACTTC. Its protein is CASSGATPRDSGRADPYEQYF.

The V call is TRBV2, the J call TRBJ1-1; tentatively, D is TRBD1 (5 bases). V was clipped by 1 base and J by 5 bases, with 5 bases between them. From germline, CDR1 is SNHLY and CDR2 FYNNEI. The CDR3 is 12 residues long. CDR3 bases: TGTGCCAGCAGTGAAGGGGGGACTGAAGCTTTCTTT. This sequence encodes CASSEGGTEAFF.